The 8 T cell receptor beta chains presented below share a single source sample, sequenced in a study of shared clonotypes between healthy human individuals. Method: immunoSEQ multiplex PCR; TCRdb's copy keeps in-frame clones and lacks some. The top ten clones hold approximately 0.37% of a sample with about 2.4 million clones, approximately 94% of them seen once. Material for sequencing was naive CD4+ T cells from PBMCs. The subset denotes: CD45RA+ positively selected. These receptors were taken from a young man in good health. Some clones in this sample may be carry-over from other donors' samples.

Concerning this clone: Other DNA sequences within the sample encode an identical CDR3. V gene TRBV5-1 combines with J gene TRBJ1-4, with D perhaps TRBD1 (5 bases). The CDR3 length is 14 residues. Trimming removed 0 bases at V and 4 bases at J, with 7 bases between. Germline V gene lookup returns CDR1 SGHRS and CDR2 YFSETQ. CDR3 coding DNA: TGCGCCAGCAGCTTGGGACAGCTTAATGAAAAACTGTTTTTT. It is translated as CASSLGQLNEKLFF. Using reference TRBV5-1 and TRBJ1-4 for the parts outside the CDR3, the full variable domain is KAGVTQTPRYLIKTRGQQVTLSCSPISGHRSVSWYQQTPGQGLQFLFEYFSETQRNKGNFPGRFSGRQFSNSRSEMNVSTLELGDSALYLCASSLGQLNEKLFFGSGTQLSVL.

The chain uses TRBV30 and TRBJ1-5, with 7 bases fitting TRBD1. The germline CDR1 and CDR2 sequences are GTSNPN and SVGIG (reference sequence). The length of the CDR3 is 13 residues. J gave up 1 base and V 5 bases, and 2 bases lay outside the gene matches. This CDR3 reads CAWAGQSNQPQHF. The CDR3 bases are TGTGCCTGGGCGGGACAGAGCAATCAGCCCCAGCATTTT.

A single count supports this clone. The rearrangement joins TRBV6-6 to TRBJ1-2; D unclear. The V gene's germline CDR1 is MNHNY and CDR2 SVGAGI (reference sequence). Trimming cost V 2 bases and J 5 bases, with 12 bases left between them. The CDR3 loop spans 14 amino acids. The DNA of the CDR3 is TGTGCCAGCAGTTACATAACAGATTCATATGGCTACACCTTC. Translation: CASSYITDSYGYTF.

V is TRBV7-9 and J is TRBJ1-1, with 7 bases that match TRBD1. The trim removed 4 bases at V and 4 bases at J, leaving 12 bases unmatched. The length of the CDR3 is 16 residues. Germline values: CDR1 SEHNR, CDR2 FQNEAQ (reference sequence). The DNA of the CDR3 is TGTGCCAGCAGCTCGACAGGGTCCGGGAGCCGCACTGAAGCTTTCTTT. Its protein product is CASSSTGSGSRTEAFF.

The chain links TRBV10-1 to TRBJ2-7; 8 positions agree with TRBD2. Germline CDR1 is WNHNN and CDR2 is SYGVQD (reference sequence). This CDR3 region has 14 residues. Trimming took 8 bases from V and 2 from J; bases not matched to a gene: 8. The CDR3, as DNA: TGCGCCAGCTTTGCCGGGACTAGGCCCTACGAGCAGTACTTC. It yields the protein CASFAGTRPYEQYF.

V and J are TRBV28 and TRBJ2-3, with 12 bases identical to TRBD1. After removal of 5 bases from V and 6 bases from J, the junction contained 6 bases not matched to a gene. The CDR3 extends over 15 amino acids. Germline V lookup: CDR1 MDHEN, CDR2 SYDVKM. CDR3 amino acids: CASSQGDRGPDTQYF. The DNA for the CDR3 is TGTGCCAGCAGTCAGGGGGACAGGGGGCCCGATACGCAGTATTTT.

This clone was counted once. This sample also contains other DNA sequences that code for the same CDR3. This chain uses TRBV5-1 with TRBJ1-5; D is possibly TRBD1 (5 bases). The CDR3 contains 14 residues. V lost 1 base and J lost 3, with 8 bases in between. The germline CDR1 and CDR2 sequences are SGHRS and YFSETQ. CDR3 sequence: CASSLSGTNQPQHF. The CDR3 coding sequence is TGCGCCAGCAGCTTGAGTGGGACCAATCAGCCCCAGCATTTT.

To note about this clone: Other DNA sequences in this sample translate to the same CDR3. The chain is built from TRBV28 and TRBJ2-7; 10 bases fit TRBD1. V gave up 9 bases and J gave up 3 bases; unmatched junction bases: 8. The CDR3 sequence is 14 residues long. Germline-derived CDR1 and CDR2 are MDHEN and SYDVKM. CDR3 nucleotide sequence: TGTGCCAGTCGCACCGGGACAGGGGTCTACGAGCAGTACTTC. Amino acids: CASRTGTGVYEQYF.